This TCR beta chain was sequenced in a study of cytomegalovirus exposure and HLA in healthy donors. Study background: In a later analysis, it was reported that the approximately 120 validation repertoires had been produced on the same platform as the roughly 700 repertoires belonging to the first cohort. Study outcomes and limitations: CMV antigen specificity of three CMV-associated chains was confirmed in vitro. One later analysis, an examination of the 90 to 150 validation repertoires, found that first-cohort TCR clusters tended to co-occur in them. The classifier reportedly diagnosed cytomegalovirus status with high specificity and sensitivity.

About this clone itself: The target antigen is unknown.

The assay was immunoSEQ multiplex PCR, and TCRdb's table has in-frame clones only and misses some. The table shows about 160,000 clones, with approximately 86% occurring only once. The CDR3 sequence is 14 residues long. Per the germline V gene, CDR1 is SGDLS and CDR2 is YYNGEE. V was pared by 4 bases and J by 0 bases, with 7 bases between. The TCR sequence derives from a woman between 18 and 29 years old in good health and CMV-seronegative. This rearrangement joins TRBV9 to TRBJ2-2; no clear D. Sequencing was performed on PBMCs. The DNA of the CDR3 is TGTGCCAGCAGCACGAGCGCGAACACCGGGGAGCTGTTTTTT. Translating it yields CASSTSANTGELFF.